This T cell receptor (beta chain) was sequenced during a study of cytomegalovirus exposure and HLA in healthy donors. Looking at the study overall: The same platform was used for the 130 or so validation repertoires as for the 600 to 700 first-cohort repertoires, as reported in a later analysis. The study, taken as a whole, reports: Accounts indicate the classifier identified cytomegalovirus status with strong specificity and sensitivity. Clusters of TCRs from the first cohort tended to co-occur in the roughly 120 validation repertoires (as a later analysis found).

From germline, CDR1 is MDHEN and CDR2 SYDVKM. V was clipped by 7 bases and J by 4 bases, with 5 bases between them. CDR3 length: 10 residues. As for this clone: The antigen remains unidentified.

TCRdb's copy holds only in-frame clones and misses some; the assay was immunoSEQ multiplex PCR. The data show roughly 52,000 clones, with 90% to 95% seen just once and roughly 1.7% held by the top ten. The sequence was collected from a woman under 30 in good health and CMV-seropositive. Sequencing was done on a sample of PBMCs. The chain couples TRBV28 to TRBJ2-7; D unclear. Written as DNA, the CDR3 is TGTGCCAGCACCCCGTACGAGCAGTACTTC. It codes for CASTPYEQYF.